Below are 21 T cell receptor beta chains sequenced from a single sample in a study of PD-L1 blockade in urothelial cancer. Sample time point: peripheral blood 6 weeks after treatment start. Sequencing used immunoSEQ multiplex PCR; TCRdb keeps in-frame clones, though not all of them. Counted here are around 47,000 clones, roughly 82% occurring once; the ten biggest clones make up under 15%. Sample: PBMCs, taken around atezolizumab (anti-PD-L1) treatment. All receptors derive from a man in his 60s with urothelial cancer.

The V gene is TRBV9, the J gene TRBJ1-1, with 7 bases aligning to TRBD1. The CDR3 runs 12 residues. The junction had 2 bases not matched to a gene; V was cut back by 5 bases and J by 4 bases. Germline V gives CDR1 SGDLS, CDR2 YYNGEE. The CDR3 nucleotides are TGTGCCAGCAGTCGACAGGGCACTGAAGCTTTCTTT. This translates into CASSRQGTEAFF.

V is TRBV5-6 and J is TRBJ2-7; 8 bases match TRBD1. Germline V gene sequence: CDR1 SGHDT, CDR2 YYEEEE. The CDR3 length is 17 residues. The V gene end was trimmed by 4 bases and the J gene end by 4 bases; junction bases not matched to a gene: 16. This CDR3 reads CASSLSFSTGVRYEQYF. The CDR3 nucleotides read TGTGCCAGCAGCCTCTCATTTTCGACAGGGGTCCGTTACGAGCAGTACTTC.

The V gene is TRBV21-1, the J gene TRBJ2-5; TRBD2, as called in the table, went unchecked against the DNA. TRBV21-1 is deemed a pseudogene. There are 14 residues in the CDR3. CDR3 region: CASSSRDNQETQYF. The CDR3 DNA follows: TGTGCCAGCAGCTCCCGGGATAACCAAGAGACCCAGTACTTC.

The DNA of the CDR3 is TGTGCCAGGTCTGGACAGGGGGCTCCTGGGGCCAACGTCCTGACTTTC. This codes for CARSGQGAPGANVLTF. The gene calls are TRBV2 and TRBJ2-6, with TRBD1 matching 11 bases. This CDR3 has 16 residues. V dropped 9 bases and J dropped 2; count of bases not matched to a gene: 6. The V gene's germline CDR1 is SNHLY and CDR2 FYNNEI.

The chain carries TRBV7-9 and TRBJ2-7; D possibly corresponds to TRBD2 (7 bases). V was shortened by 5 bases and J by 7 bases, with 27 bases between the two germline ends. The CDR3 loop spans 17 amino acids. Germline CDR1 reads SEHNR; CDR2 reads FQNEAQ (reference sequence). CDR3 in DNA: TGTGCCAGCAGCCCCTCCAAGGGGGGGATCGGTCTGGGGGAGCAGTACTTC. It encodes CASSPSKGGIGLGEQYF.

The chain recombines TRBV5-1 with TRBJ1-4; no clear D gene. Trimming left V 4 bases short and J 4 bases short, with 11 bases between. Germline CDR1 reads SGHRS; CDR2 reads YFSETQ. The CDR3 length is 14 residues. Written as DNA, the CDR3 is TGCGCCAGCAGCCAAAGCGCGGTTAATGAAAAACTGTTTTTT. This codes for CASSQSAVNEKLFF.

This chain links TRBV5-1 with TRBJ2-2; 10 bases are shared with TRBD2. Germline assignment: CDR1 SGHRS and CDR2 YFSETQ. Trimming took 2 bases from V and 4 from J; bases not matched to a gene: 8. This CDR3 is 17 amino acids long. CDR3 nucleotides: TGCGCCAGCAGCTTCTTTAGCGGGAGGATGAGCACCGGGGAGCTGTTTTTT. The encoded protein is CASSFFSGRMSTGELFF. Drawing the rest from reference TRBV5-1 and TRBJ2-2, the complete variable domain is KAGVTQTPRYLIKTRGQQVTLSCSPISGHRSVSWYQQTPGQGLQFLFEYFSETQRNKGNFPGRFSGRQFSNSRSEMNVSTLELGDSALYLCASSFFSGRMSTGELFFGEGSRLTVL.

J is TRBJ2-3 and V is TRBV10-3; maybe TRBD2 (6 bases). Trimming shortened V by 6 bases and J by 4 bases, and 8 bases separated the two germline ends. This CDR3 region has 12 residues. Looked up from germline, CDR1 is ENHRY and CDR2 is SYGVKD. The CDR3 DNA reads as TGTGCCATCAGGAGCGGGTCAGATACGCAGTATTTT. This encodes CAIRSGSDTQYF.

V usage is TRBV15 and J usage is TRBJ2-7; 7 nucleotides line up with TRBD1. The germline V gene encodes CDR1 LNHNV and CDR2 YYDKDF (reference sequence). With 1 base clipped from V and 4 bases from J, the junction kept 4 bases outside the gene matches. The CDR3 totals 14 residues. The CDR3 sequence: CATSRARGIYEQYF. For the CDR3, the DNA is TGTGCCACCAGCAGAGCCAGGGGGATTTACGAGCAGTACTTC.

This clone appeared once. A junction end diverges from the germline sequence, so it may reflect a read error. The chain employs TRBV2 and TRBJ2-7, with 11 nucleotides matching TRBD1. The CDR3 sequence is 12 residues long. The germline CDR1 and CDR2 sequences are SNHLY and FYNNEI. Written as DNA, the CDR3 is TGTGCCAGCAGCCTTGGACAGGGGGCACTCAACTTC. Its protein product is CASSLGQGALNF.

This chain links TRBV7-2 with TRBJ2-1; no reliable D call. V gave up 5 bases and J gave up 7 bases, with 6 bases separating them. The CDR3 loop spans 11 amino acids. CDR1 SGHTA and CDR2 FQGNSA come from the germline V gene. CDR3 loop: CASSILNEQFF. The CDR3 DNA sequence: TGTGCCAGCAGCATCCTTAATGAGCAGTTCTTC.

In its sample, this clone was seen a few times. The chain has TRBV6-1 and TRBJ1-2; 7 bases line up with TRBD1. This CDR3 is 13 amino acids long. CDR1 and CDR2 from the germline V gene are MNHNS and SASEGT. The trim removed 6 bases at V and 3 bases at J, leaving 4 bases unmatched. CDR3 loop: CASRSGTDYGYTF. The CDR3, as DNA: TGTGCCAGCAGATCCGGGACAGACTATGGCTACACCTTC.

This rearrangement joins TRBV5-1 to TRBJ1-4, with TRBD1 matching 8 bases. Germline loops: CDR1 SGHRS, CDR2 YFSETQ. With V trimmed by 3 bases and J by 2 bases, 12 bases remained unmatched. CDR3 length: 18 amino acids. The CDR3 DNA follows: TGCGCCAGCAGCTCCCTCGGGCAGGGGGCTAGGACTAATGAAAAACTGTTTTTT. Protein product: CASSSLGQGARTNEKLFF.

This clone has only a few counts. V gene TRBV6-5 combines with J gene TRBJ2-6; D not resolved. V lost 6 bases, J lost 0 bases, and 6 bases lay in between. CDR3 length equals 14 residues. The germline gives CDR1 MNHEY, CDR2 SVGAGI. The CDR3 sequence is CASSLLSGANVLTF. DNA for the CDR3: TGTGCCAGCAGCCTCCTCTCTGGGGCCAACGTCCTGACTTTC.

The chain couples TRBV9 to TRBJ2-3; 7 bases match TRBD1. CDR3 length: 15 residues. V was clipped by 4 bases and J by 0 bases; unmatched bases: 5. The V gene's germline CDR1 is SGDLS and CDR2 YYNGEE. For the CDR3, the DNA is TGTGCCAGCAGCATAGGACAGGCTAGCACAGATACGCAGTATTTT. Amino acids: CASSIGQASTDTQYF.

The rearrangement uses TRBV5-1 and TRBJ2-1; a weak D match, TRBD2 (5 bases). The germline V gene has CDR1 SGHRS and CDR2 YFSETQ. Trimming pared 2 bases from V and 0 bases from J, leaving 12 bases between. CDR3 length: 16 residues. For the CDR3, the DNA is TGCGCCAGCAGCTTTGGAGGTACCTCCTCCTACAATGAGCAGTTCTTC. This encodes CASSFGGTSSYNEQFF.

A single count supports this clone. The chain employs TRBV30 and TRBJ1-2; 11 nucleotides line up with TRBD1. Germline CDR1 reads GTSNPN; CDR2 reads SVGIG (reference sequence). The CDR3 covers 12 residues. V dropped 5 bases and J dropped 8; count of bases not matched to a gene: 4. The CDR3 loop reads CAWGQGANGYTF. The CDR3 nucleotides read TGTGCCTGGGGACAGGGGGCGAACGGCTACACCTTC.

V and J are TRBV30 and TRBJ1-5, with 10 bases identical to TRBD1. The CDR3 runs to 17 residues. V shed 0 bases and J 1 base; nucleotides not matched to a gene: 6. Germline-derived CDR1 and CDR2 are GTSNPN and SVGIG (reference sequence). Here the CDR3 reads CAWSVGQGTWSNQPQHF. The CDR3 nucleotides read TGTGCCTGGAGTGTGGGACAGGGGACGTGGAGCAATCAGCCCCAGCATTTT.

This clone was picked up a small number of times. This rearrangement joins TRBV4-2 to TRBJ1-6, with D perhaps matching TRBD1 (5 bases). Germline V gene lookup returns CDR1 LGHNA and CDR2 YNFKEQ. The CDR3 is made up of 16 amino acids. V was pared by 0 bases and J by 7 bases, with 13 bases between. As DNA, the CDR3 is TGTGCCAGCAGCCAAGAGGGGGGGACGGGAAATTCACCCCTCCACTTT. Protein sequence: CASSQEGGTGNSPLHF.

A few counts support this clone. This chain's CDR3 is CASSLATSGVVGEQFF. CDR3 nucleotide sequence: TGTGCCAGCAGCTTGGCGACTAGCGGGGTTGTCGGTGAGCAGTTCTTC. V and J are TRBV5-4 and TRBJ2-1; the match to TRBD2 covers 11 bases. V trimming: 0 bases; J trimming: 9 bases; junction bases outside the gene matches: 8. The CDR3 extends over 16 amino acids. The germline V gene encodes CDR1 SGHNT and CDR2 YYREEE (reference sequence). The full variable domain, in which reference TRBV5-4 and TRBJ2-1 provide the parts outside the CDR3, is ETGVTQSPTHLIKTRGQQVTLRCSSQSGHNTVSWYQQALGQGPQFIFQYYREEENGRGNFPPRFSGLQFPNYSSELNVNALELDDSALYLCASSLATSGVVGEQFFGPGTRLTVL.

The genes are TRBV19 and TRBJ2-7; 9 positions match TRBD2. The CDR3 has 15 amino acids. V was pared by 7 bases and J by 5 bases, with 12 bases of the junction left unmatched. The V gene's germline CDR1 is LNHDA and CDR2 SQIVND (reference sequence). The CDR3 protein is CASTSISGRLDEQYF. The CDR3 region has the DNA TGTGCCAGTACCTCAATCAGCGGGAGGCTCGACGAGCAGTACTTC.